Listed below are T cell receptor beta chains from one sample, sequenced in a study of OX40 agonist ivuxolimab in advanced cancers. Sequenced by immunoSEQ multiplex PCR; TCRdb stores in-frame clones only, minus some. The table lists 70,000 to 95,000 clones, roughly 91% of them singletons. The sequenced sample was CD4+ or CD8+ T cells sorted from blood, obtained in a trial of the OX40 agonist ivuxolimab. These receptor sequences come from an adult with an advanced solid tumor such as melanoma, head and neck, liver or kidney cancer. The CDR3 runs from the conserved cysteine through the conserved F or W. A D gene is named only where the DNA matches it firmly. Size tells how often a clone was seen (once, few, many) or the class of an expanded clone, and some rows leave it out.

>.|TRBD2|TRBJ2-3|TRBV5-1
CASSLPSGGYSTDTQYF
TGCGCCAGCAGCTTGCCTAGCGGGGGATATAGCACAGATACGCAGTATTTT
>.|.|TRBJ2-1|TRBV14
CASSLQTGDEQFF
TGTGCCAGCAGCCTTCAGACTGGAGATGAGCAGTTCTTC
>.|.|TRBJ2-1|TRBV4-3
CASSQDETRGGNEQFF
TGCGCCAGCAGCCAAGACGAGACTAGGGGGGGCAATGAGCAGTTCTTC
>.|.|TRBJ2-7|TRBV6-5
CASSQSGVGEQYF
TGTGCCAGCAGCCAATCAGGGGTCGGCGAGCAGTACTTC
>.|.|TRBJ1-5|TRBV5-6
CASSVGSQPQHF
TGTGCCAGCAGCGTGGGCAGCCAGCCCCAGCATTTT
>.|TRBD2|TRBJ2-1|TRBV7-8
CASSFMAGETNEQFF
TGTGCCAGCAGTTTTATGGCGGGAGAAACCAATGAGCAGTTCTTC
>.|.|TRBJ2-7|TRBV21-1
CASTIQGGLYEQYF
TGTGCCAGCACGATTCAGGGGGGTCTCTACGAGCAGTACTTC
>.|TRBD2|TRBJ2-5|TRBV5-1
CASSPRGGYQETQYF
TGCGCCAGCAGCCCCCGGGGGGGGTACCAAGAGACCCAGTACTTC
>.|.|TRBJ2-7|TRBV27
CASSLEGAGTSYEQYF
TGTGCCAGCAGTTTAGAGGGCGCCGGAACTTCCTACGAGCAGTACTTC
>.|.|TRBJ1-5|TRBV27
CASRRQSSNQPQHF
TGTGCCAGCAGGCGGCAGTCTAGCAATCAGCCCCAGCATTTT
>.|.|TRBJ2-1|TRBV27
CASSFRLSDEQFF
TGTGCCAGCAGTTTTAGACTTTCGGATGAGCAGTTCTTC
>.|.|TRBJ1-3|TRBV6-5
CASRPSGGGGNTIYF
TGTGCCAGCAGGCCCTCGGGGGGTGGTGGAAACACCATATATTTT
>.|.|TRBJ2-5|TRBV5-1
CASRSTPSASETQYF
TGCGCCAGCAGGTCGACGCCCTCGGCCTCAGAGACCCAGTACTTC
>once|.|TRBJ2-1|TRBV4-1
CASSQDKRTEQFF
TGCGCCAGCAGCCAAGACAAGCGGACAGAGCAGTTCTTC
>.|.|TRBJ2-3|TRBV6-6
CASSYSPGNTDTQYF
TGTGCCAGCAGTTACAGCCCAGGGAACACAGATACGCAGTATTTT
>.|TRBD2|TRBJ2-3|TRBV6-5
CASSLTSGGATDTQYF
TGTGCCAGCAGTTTAACTAGCGGGGGAGCGACAGATACGCAGTATTTT
>.|TRBD2|TRBJ2-1|TRBV6-4
CASSGTGGTGEQFF
TGTGCCAGCAGTGGGACGGGGGGGACCGGTGAGCAGTTCTTC
>.|TRBD2|TRBJ2-3|TRBV7-2
CASSLAPSGGGSGDTQYF
TGTGCCAGCAGCTTAGCGCCTTCTGGCGGGGGGTCGGGAGATACGCAGTATTTT
>.|.|TRBJ2-5|TRBV7-9
CASSLTGQEQETQYF
TGTGCCAGCAGCTTAACGGGACAAGAACAAGAGACCCAGTACTTC
>.|.|TRBJ2-3|TRBV29-1
CSVGGDTQYF
TGCAGCGTTGGAGGGGATACGCAGTATTTT
>.|.|TRBJ2-1|TRBV18
CASSLSYGSDNEQFF
TGTGCCAGCTCCCTTTCCTACGGTTCCGATAATGAGCAGTTCTTC
>.|TRBD2|TRBJ2-5|TRBV2
CASRKQAGVDETQYF
TGTGCCAGCAGGAAACAAGCGGGAGTAGACGAGACCCAGTACTTC